The 3 T cell receptor beta chains presented below share a single source sample, sequenced in a study of shared clonotypes between healthy human individuals. Sequencing used immunoSEQ multiplex PCR; TCRdb keeps in-frame clones, though not all of them. The sample comprises a few hundred thousand clones, around nine tenths of which are singletons, and 16% rests with the top ten. What was sequenced was memory CD8+ T cells sorted from blood. Subset given: CD45RO+ cells pooled with CCR7-negative TemRA cells. These receptors were obtained from a man aged 18 to 30 in good health.

The chain uses TRBV13 and TRBJ1-2; 9 bases agree with TRBD1. Germline CDR1 reads PRHDT; CDR2 reads FYEKMQ (reference sequence). With 5 bases clipped from V and 3 bases from J, the junction kept 7 bases outside the gene matches. The CDR3 runs to 15 residues. CDR3 protein: CASSPLTGGDYGYTF. CDR3 coding DNA: TGTGCCAGCAGCCCCCTGACAGGGGGGGACTATGGCTACACCTTC. Full variable domain (remainder filled in from reference TRBV13 and TRBJ1-2): AAGVIQSPRHLIKEKRETATLKCYPIPRHDTVYWYQQGPGQDPQFLISFYEKMQSDKGSIPDRFSAQQFSDYHSELNMSSLELGDSALYFCASSPLTGGDYGYTFGSGTRLTVV.

The genes are TRBV29-1 and TRBJ1-2; the D gene is possibly TRBD1 (5 bases). Germline lookup yields CDR1 SQVTM and CDR2 ANQGSEA. V lost 4 bases to trimming and J lost 5 bases, with 17 bases between them. The CDR3 covers 14 residues. The CDR3 DNA follows: TGCAGCGTTGTGGGCCTCGGGGGACCATATGGCTACACCTTC. Protein product: CSVVGLGGPYGYTF.

CDR3 sequence (DNA): TGTGCCAGCGGGGACAGGGGGGCGAGCTCTGGAAACACCATATATTTT. Protein product: CASGDRGASSGNTIYF. The V gene is TRBV5-4, the J gene TRBJ1-3, with 11 bases identical to TRBD1. The CDR3 runs to 16 residues. Trimming at V came to 7 bases and at J to 0 bases, leaving 6 bases not matched to a gene. Germline lookup yields CDR1 SGHNT and CDR2 YYREEE (reference sequence).